This section outlines one T cell receptor beta chain sequence together with its context. Its antigen is still unknown. This entry comes from a study of shared clonotypes between healthy human individuals. Study as a whole: A few men and a couple of women, aged 18 to 49, were donors.

Points from the study as a whole: What rarefaction showed was incomplete sorted-subset sequencing despite large depth.

Using immunoSEQ multiplex PCR, the repertoire was profiled, and TCRdb retains in-frame clones only, with some absent. The table has some 2.1 million clones, 85% to 95% seen once. The sequenced sample consisted of naive CD4+ T cells sorted from blood. Subset specified: CD45RA+ positively selected. The receptor's source is a young man in good health.

The CDR3 spells CASSILGPGTEAFF. CDR3 in DNA: TGTGCCAGCAGCATTCTGGGGCCGGGCACTGAAGCTTTCTTT. This rearrangement joins TRBV5-5 to TRBJ1-1; a weak D match, TRBD1 (5 bases). Germline V gene sequence: CDR1 SGHKS, CDR2 YYEKEE (reference sequence). This CDR3 has 14 residues. V dropped 4 bases and J dropped 4 bases, with 14 bases sitting between them.